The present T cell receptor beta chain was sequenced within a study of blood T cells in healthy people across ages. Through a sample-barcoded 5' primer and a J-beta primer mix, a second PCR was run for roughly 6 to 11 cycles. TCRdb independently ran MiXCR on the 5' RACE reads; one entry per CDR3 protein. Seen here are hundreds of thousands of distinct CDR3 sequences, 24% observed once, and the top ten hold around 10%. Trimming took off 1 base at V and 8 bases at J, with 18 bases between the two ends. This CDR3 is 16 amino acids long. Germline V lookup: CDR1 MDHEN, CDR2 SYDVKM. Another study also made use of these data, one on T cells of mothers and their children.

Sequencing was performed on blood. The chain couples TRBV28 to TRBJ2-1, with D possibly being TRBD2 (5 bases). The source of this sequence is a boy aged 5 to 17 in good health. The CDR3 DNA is TGTGCCAGCAGTTTATCCCAAAGTCTAGAGGGCTATGAGCAGTTCTTC. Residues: CASSLSQSLEGYEQFF.